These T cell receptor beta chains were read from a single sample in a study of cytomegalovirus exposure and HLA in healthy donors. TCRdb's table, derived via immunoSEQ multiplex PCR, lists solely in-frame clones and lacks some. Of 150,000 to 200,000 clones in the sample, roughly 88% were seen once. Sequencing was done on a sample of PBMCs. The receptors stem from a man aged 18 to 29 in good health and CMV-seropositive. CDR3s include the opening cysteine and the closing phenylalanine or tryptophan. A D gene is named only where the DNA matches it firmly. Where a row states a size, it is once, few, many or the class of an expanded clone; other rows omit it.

CDR3 protein: CASTSGGERGMQYF
CDR3 DNA: TGTGCCAGTACCAGCGGGGGCGAGAGAGGAATGCAGTACTTC
D gene: TRBD2
J gene: TRBJ2-4
V gene: TRBV19
clone size: -

CDR3 protein: CASSDGGADTQYF
CDR3 DNA: TGTGCCAGCTCGGACGGGGGGGCAGATACGCAGTATTTT
D gene: TRBD2
J gene: TRBJ2-3
V gene: TRBV18
clone size: -

CDR3 protein: CASSEPSGWEQFF
CDR3 DNA: TGTGCCAGCAGTGAACCATCCGGGTGGGAGCAGTTCTTC
D gene: -
J gene: TRBJ2-1
V gene: TRBV6-1
clone size: -

CDR3 protein: CASSLEIWQGGNEQFF
CDR3 DNA: TGTGCCAGCAGCTTAGAGATCTGGCAGGGGGGCAATGAGCAGTTCTTC
D gene: -
J gene: TRBJ2-1
V gene: TRBV7-6
clone size: -

CDR3 protein: CASSPRVRGTGANVLTF
CDR3 DNA: TGTGCCAGCTCACCAAGGGTCAGGGGCACTGGGGCCAACGTCCTGACTTTC
D gene: -
J gene: TRBJ2-6
V gene: TRBV18
clone size: -

CDR3 protein: CASSPGLAGGILLTDTQYF
CDR3 DNA: TGCGCCAGCAGCCCAGGACTAGCGGGGGGCATATTACTCACAGATACGCAGTATTTT
D gene: TRBD2
J gene: TRBJ2-3
V gene: TRBV5-1
clone size: once

CDR3 protein: CASSLRTSLYEQYF
CDR3 DNA: TGCGCCAGCAGCTTGAGAACTAGCCTCTACGAGCAGTACTTC
D gene: -
J gene: TRBJ2-7
V gene: TRBV5-1
clone size: -

CDR3 protein: CASSGGGLPYNEQFF
CDR3 DNA: TGTGCCAGCAGCGGGGGGGGGCTTCCCTACAATGAGCAGTTCTTC
D gene: -
J gene: TRBJ2-1
V gene: TRBV5-8
clone size: -

CDR3 protein: CASSLASGGYEQYF
CDR3 DNA: TGCGCCAGCAGCTTAGCGTCGGGAGGGTACGAGCAGTACTTC
D gene: TRBD2
J gene: TRBJ2-7
V gene: TRBV5-1
clone size: -

CDR3 protein: CASSSPGQGMGEAFF
CDR3 DNA: TGTGCCAGCAGTTCACCGGGACAGGGAATGGGTGAAGCTTTCTTT
D gene: TRBD1
J gene: TRBJ1-1
V gene: TRBV27
clone size: -

CDR3 protein: CASSGGYTDTQYF
CDR3 DNA: TGTGCCAGCAGCGGGGGATACACAGATACGCAGTATTTT
D gene: -
J gene: TRBJ2-3
V gene: TRBV27
clone size: -

CDR3 protein: CASSFPREGRNEQYF
CDR3 DNA: TGTGCCAGCAGCTTCCCGAGGGAGGGCCGTAACGAGCAGTACTTC
D gene: TRBD2
J gene: TRBJ2-7
V gene: TRBV27
clone size: -

CDR3 protein: CASSFLGGSYEQYF
CDR3 DNA: TGCGCCAGCAGCTTCTTAGGGGGCTCCTACGAGCAGTACTTC
D gene: -
J gene: TRBJ2-7
V gene: TRBV5-1
clone size: -

CDR3 protein: CASSSGQFTDTQYF
CDR3 DNA: TGTGCCAGCAGCTCGGGACAGTTCACAGATACGCAGTATTTT
D gene: TRBD1
J gene: TRBJ2-3
V gene: TRBV7-6
clone size: -

CDR3 protein: CATLGSGYTF
CDR3 DNA: TGTGCCACCCTCGGGTCTGGCTACACCTTC
D gene: -
J gene: TRBJ1-2
V gene: TRBV7-9
clone size: -

CDR3 protein: CASSDFRAGPSYEQYF
CDR3 DNA: TGTGCCAGCAGTGATTTTCGAGCGGGGCCATCCTACGAGCAGTACTTC
D gene: TRBD2
J gene: TRBJ2-7
V gene: TRBV2
clone size: -

CDR3 protein: CASSLWSPGESHTQYF
CDR3 DNA: TGTGCCAGCAGTTTATGGTCCCCAGGGGAATCTCATACGCAGTATTTT
D gene: -
J gene: TRBJ2-3
V gene: TRBV27
clone size: -

CDR3 protein: CASSYSTAGNTIYF
CDR3 DNA: TGTGCCAGCAGTTACTCTACAGCTGGAAACACCATATATTTT
D gene: -
J gene: TRBJ1-3
V gene: TRBV6-5
clone size: few

CDR3 protein: CASSFTREDREETQYF
CDR3 DNA: TGTGCCAGCAGTTTTACGAGGGAGGACAGGGAAGAGACCCAGTACTTC
D gene: TRBD1
J gene: TRBJ2-5
V gene: TRBV13
clone size: -

CDR3 protein: CASSESRGNEKLFF
CDR3 DNA: TGTGCCAGCAGTGAGTCCAGGGGTAATGAAAAACTGTTTTTT
D gene: -
J gene: TRBJ1-4
V gene: TRBV6-5
clone size: -

CDR3 protein: CAIGLSGGEYEQYF
CDR3 DNA: TGTGCCATCGGGCTTTCGGGGGGGGAGTACGAGCAGTACTTC
D gene: TRBD2
J gene: TRBJ2-7
V gene: TRBV10-3
clone size: -

CDR3 protein: CASSYSGRMNTEAFF
CDR3 DNA: TGTGCCAGCAGTTACTCGGGGAGAATGAACACTGAAGCTTTCTTT
D gene: -
J gene: TRBJ1-1
V gene: TRBV6-6
clone size: -

CDR3 protein: CASRGLSYGYTF
CDR3 DNA: TGTGCCAGCAGGGGGCTGAGCTATGGCTACACCTTC
D gene: -
J gene: TRBJ1-2
V gene: TRBV5-4
clone size: -

CDR3 protein: CASTKAGGSYEQYF
CDR3 DNA: TGTGCCAGCACTAAAGCGGGGGGGTCCTACGAGCAGTACTTC
D gene: TRBD2
J gene: TRBJ2-7
V gene: TRBV19
clone size: -

CDR3 protein: CASSGGTGGPGELFF
CDR3 DNA: TGCGCCAGCAGCGGCGGGACAGGGGGCCCCGGGGAGCTGTTTTTT
D gene: TRBD1
J gene: TRBJ2-2
V gene: TRBV5-1
clone size: -

CDR3 protein: CASREVGRSVQYF
CDR3 DNA: TGTGCCAGCAGGGAGGTAGGCCGCAGCGTGCAGTACTTC
D gene: -
J gene: TRBJ2-7
V gene: TRBV7-2
clone size: -

CDR3 protein: CASSKLTRLLRIEQYF
CDR3 DNA: TGTGCCAGCAGCAAACTGACTAGACTCCTCAGAATCGAGCAGTACTTC
D gene: -
J gene: TRBJ2-7
V gene: TRBV21-1
clone size: -

CDR3 protein: CASSQASGGFSYEQYF
CDR3 DNA: TGCGCCAGCAGCCAAGCTAGCGGAGGCTTCTCCTACGAGCAGTACTTC
D gene: TRBD2
J gene: TRBJ2-7
V gene: TRBV4-1
clone size: -

CDR3 protein: CAITPWGGDYEQYF
CDR3 DNA: TGTGCCATCACCCCCTGGGGCGGAGACTACGAGCAGTACTTC
D gene: -
J gene: TRBJ2-7
V gene: TRBV10-3
clone size: -

CDR3 protein: CSGRVSSSYNSPLHF
CDR3 DNA: TGCAGCGGTCGGGTTTCTAGCTCCTATAATTCACCCCTCCACTTT
D gene: -
J gene: TRBJ1-6
V gene: TRBV29-1
clone size: once

CDR3 protein: CASSLMGGSSYLHYEQYF
CDR3 DNA: TGTGCCAGCAGCTTGATGGGGGGGTCTAGTTACCTCCACTACGAGCAGTACTTC
D gene: TRBD2
J gene: TRBJ2-7
V gene: TRBV5-6
clone size: once

CDR3 protein: CASSSSWASSEQFF
CDR3 DNA: -
D gene: -
J gene: TRBJ2-1
V gene: TRBV6-5
clone size: -

CDR3 protein: CASMTGALWYGYTF
CDR3 DNA: TGTGCCAGCATGACAGGGGCCTTATGGTATGGCTACACCTTC
D gene: TRBD1
J gene: TRBJ1-2
V gene: TRBV6-1
clone size: -

CDR3 protein: CASSETGQGAIGELFF
CDR3 DNA: TGTGCCAGCAGTGAGACGGGACAGGGGGCGATCGGGGAGCTGTTTTTT
D gene: TRBD1
J gene: TRBJ2-2
V gene: TRBV2
clone size: few

CDR3 protein: CASSYSGLNTEAFF
CDR3 DNA: TGTGCCAGCAGTTACTCTGGCCTGAACACTGAAGCTTTCTTT
D gene: -
J gene: TRBJ1-1
V gene: TRBV6-5
clone size: few

CDR3 protein: CASSLGWSSYNEQFF
CDR3 DNA: TGTGCCAGCAGCTTGGGCTGGAGCTCCTACAATGAGCAGTTCTTC
D gene: -
J gene: TRBJ2-1
V gene: TRBV5-6
clone size: -

CDR3 protein: CASSFGQGVSGANVLTF
CDR3 DNA: TGTGCCAGCAGCTTTGGACAGGGGGTCTCTGGGGCCAACGTCCTGACTTTC
D gene: TRBD1
J gene: TRBJ2-6
V gene: TRBV5-8
clone size: -

CDR3 protein: CASSESLGQGYEQYF
CDR3 DNA: TGCGCCAGCAGTGAGTCCTTGGGGCAGGGCTACGAGCAGTACTTC
D gene: -
J gene: TRBJ2-7
V gene: TRBV10-1
clone size: -

CDR3 protein: CASSSRGASDEQFF
CDR3 DNA: TGTGCCAGTAGTTCCAGGGGCGCTTCGGATGAGCAGTTCTTC
D gene: -
J gene: TRBJ2-1
V gene: TRBV19
clone size: -

CDR3 protein: CASSRQVEETQYF
CDR3 DNA: TGTGCCAGCAGCAGGCAGGTAGAAGAGACCCAGTACTTC
D gene: -
J gene: TRBJ2-5
V gene: TRBV9
clone size: -

CDR3 protein: CASSGRGAYEQYF
CDR3 DNA: TGTGCCAGCAGCGGGAGGGGAGCCTACGAGCAGTACTTC
D gene: TRBD2
J gene: TRBJ2-7
V gene: TRBV7-2
clone size: -

CDR3 protein: CASGQGPEAFF
CDR3 DNA: TGTGCTAGCGGACAGGGACCTGAAGCTTTCTTT
D gene: TRBD1
J gene: TRBJ1-1
V gene: TRBV12-5
clone size: few

CDR3 protein: CASSTTGFLETQYF
CDR3 DNA: TGCGCCAGCAGCACAACGGGGTTTCTGGAGACCCAGTACTTC
D gene: -
J gene: TRBJ2-5
V gene: TRBV5-1
clone size: -

CDR3 protein: CASSPTGAETQYF
CDR3 DNA: TGTGCCAGCTCACCGACAGGGGCGGAGACCCAGTACTTC
D gene: TRBD1
J gene: TRBJ2-5
V gene: TRBV18
clone size: -

CDR3 protein: CARSSYDRSSYEQYF
CDR3 DNA: TGTGCCAGAAGCTCCTATGACCGGAGCTCCTACGAGCAGTACTTC
D gene: -
J gene: TRBJ2-7
V gene: TRBV5-3
clone size: -

CDR3 protein: CASSPSGAPDTQYF
CDR3 DNA: TGTGCCAGCAGCCCTAGCGGGGCCCCGGATACGCAGTATTTT
D gene: TRBD2
J gene: TRBJ2-3
V gene: TRBV7-2
clone size: once

CDR3 protein: CASSASGANQETQYF
CDR3 DNA: TGTGCCAGCAGTGCTAGCGGGGCGAACCAAGAGACCCAGTACTTC
D gene: TRBD2
J gene: TRBJ2-5
V gene: TRBV6-5
clone size: -

CDR3 protein: CASSRSGTGDYEQYF
CDR3 DNA: TGCGCCAGCAGCAGATCCGGGACAGGGGACTACGAGCAGTACTTC
D gene: TRBD1
J gene: TRBJ2-7
V gene: TRBV5-1
clone size: -

CDR3 protein: CASSNVVAGNTDTQYF
CDR3 DNA: TGTGCCAGCTCAAACGTGGTGGCGGGGAACACAGATACGCAGTATTTT
D gene: -
J gene: TRBJ2-3
V gene: TRBV7-3
clone size: -

CDR3 protein: CASSRNRPGYEQYF
CDR3 DNA: TGTGCCAGCAGCCGAAATCGGCCAGGCTACGAGCAGTACTTC
D gene: -
J gene: TRBJ2-7
V gene: TRBV6-5
clone size: -

CDR3 protein: CASSQGQIYGYTF
CDR3 DNA: TGTGCCAGCAGCCAGGGACAGATATATGGCTACACCTTC
D gene: TRBD1
J gene: TRBJ1-2
V gene: TRBV6-5
clone size: -

CDR3 protein: CSVEGIQGVGTDTQYF
CDR3 DNA: TGCAGCGTTGAGGGGATACAGGGGGTGGGCACAGATACGCAGTATTTT
D gene: TRBD1
J gene: TRBJ2-3
V gene: TRBV29-1
clone size: -

CDR3 protein: CASSLAGSHNSPLHF
CDR3 DNA: TGTGCCAGCAGCTTAGCAGGGTCCCATAATTCACCCCTCCACTTT
D gene: -
J gene: TRBJ1-6
V gene: TRBV13
clone size: -